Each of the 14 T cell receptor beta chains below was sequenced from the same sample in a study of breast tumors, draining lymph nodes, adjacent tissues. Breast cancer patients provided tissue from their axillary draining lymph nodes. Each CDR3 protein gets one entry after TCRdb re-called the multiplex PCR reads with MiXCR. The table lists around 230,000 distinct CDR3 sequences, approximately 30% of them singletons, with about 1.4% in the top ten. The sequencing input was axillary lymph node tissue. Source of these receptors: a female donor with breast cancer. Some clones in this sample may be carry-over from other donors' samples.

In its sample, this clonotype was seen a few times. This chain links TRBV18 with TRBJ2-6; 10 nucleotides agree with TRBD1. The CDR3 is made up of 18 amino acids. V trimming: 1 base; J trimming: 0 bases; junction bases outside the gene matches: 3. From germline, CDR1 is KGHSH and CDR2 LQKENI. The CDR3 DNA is TGTGCCAGCTCACCACAGGGACAGGGGCCCTCTGGGGCCAACGTCCTGACTTTC. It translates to CASSPQGQGPSGANVLTF. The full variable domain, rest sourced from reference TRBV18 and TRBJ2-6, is NAGVMQNPRHLVRRRGQEARLRCSPMKGHSHVYWYRQLPEEGLKFMVYLQKENIIDESGMPKERFSAEFPKEGPSILRIQQVVRGDSAAYFCASSPQGQGPSGANVLTFGAGSRLTVL.

Here the CDR3 reads CASSRGQMARETQHF. CDR3 DNA: TGTGCCAGTAGTAGGGGACAGATGGCTCGGGAGACCCAGCATTTT. The rearrangement links TRBV19 to TRBJ1-5; 7 bases line up with TRBD1. This CDR3 spans 15 amino acids. CDR1 LNHDA and CDR2 SQIVND come from the germline V gene (reference sequence). J gave up 11 bases and V 4 bases, and 14 bases lay outside the gene matches.

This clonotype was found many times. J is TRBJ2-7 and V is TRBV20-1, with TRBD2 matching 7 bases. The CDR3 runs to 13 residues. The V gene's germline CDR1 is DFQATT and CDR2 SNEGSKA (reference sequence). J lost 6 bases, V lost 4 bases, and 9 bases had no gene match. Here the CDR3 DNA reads TGCAGTGCTACTCTCGGGACTAATGGCGAGCAGTACTTC. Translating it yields CSATLGTNGEQYF.

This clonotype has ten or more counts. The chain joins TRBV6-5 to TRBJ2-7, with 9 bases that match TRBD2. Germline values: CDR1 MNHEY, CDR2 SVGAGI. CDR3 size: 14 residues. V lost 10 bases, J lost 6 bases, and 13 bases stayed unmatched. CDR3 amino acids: CAIRPMGGRGEQYF. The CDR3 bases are TGTGCCATCAGACCAATGGGCGGGAGGGGCGAGCAGTACTTC.

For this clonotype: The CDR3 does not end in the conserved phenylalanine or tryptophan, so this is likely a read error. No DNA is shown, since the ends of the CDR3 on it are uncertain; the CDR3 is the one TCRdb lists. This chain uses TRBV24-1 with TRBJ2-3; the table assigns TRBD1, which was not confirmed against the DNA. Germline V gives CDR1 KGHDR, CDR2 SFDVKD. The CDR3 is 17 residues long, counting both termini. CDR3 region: CATSDTGQGAWHRYAVL.

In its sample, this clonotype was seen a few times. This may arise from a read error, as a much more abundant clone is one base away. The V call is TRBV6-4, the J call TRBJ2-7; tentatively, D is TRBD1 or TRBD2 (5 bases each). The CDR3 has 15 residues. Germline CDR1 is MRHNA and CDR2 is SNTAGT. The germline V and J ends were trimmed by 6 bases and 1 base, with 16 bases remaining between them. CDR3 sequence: CASSLRWGPSYEQYF. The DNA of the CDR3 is TGTGCCAGCAGCCTTAGATGGGGACCGTCCTACGAGCAGTACTTC.

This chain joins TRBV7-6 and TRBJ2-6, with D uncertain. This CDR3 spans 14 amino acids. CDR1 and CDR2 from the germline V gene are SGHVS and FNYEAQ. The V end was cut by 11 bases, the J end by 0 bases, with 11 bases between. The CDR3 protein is CACGRTSGANVLTF. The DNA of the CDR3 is TGTGCCTGCGGCCGTACCTCTGGGGCCAACGTCCTGACTTTC.

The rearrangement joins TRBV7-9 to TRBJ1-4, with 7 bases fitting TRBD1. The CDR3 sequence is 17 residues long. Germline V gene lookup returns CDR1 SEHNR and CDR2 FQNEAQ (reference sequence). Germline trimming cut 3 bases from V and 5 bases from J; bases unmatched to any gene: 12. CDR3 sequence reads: CASSFTGTVGGNEKLFF. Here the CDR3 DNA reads TGTGCCAGCAGCTTCACAGGGACAGTTGGCGGAAATGAAAAACTGTTTTTT.

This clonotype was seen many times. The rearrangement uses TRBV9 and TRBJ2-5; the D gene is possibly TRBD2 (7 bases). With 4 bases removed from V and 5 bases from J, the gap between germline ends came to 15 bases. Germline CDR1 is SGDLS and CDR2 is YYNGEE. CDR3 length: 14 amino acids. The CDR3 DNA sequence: TGTGCCAGCAGCCCAAGCCCGGGGGGCGAGACCCAGTACTTC. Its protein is CASSPSPGGETQYF.

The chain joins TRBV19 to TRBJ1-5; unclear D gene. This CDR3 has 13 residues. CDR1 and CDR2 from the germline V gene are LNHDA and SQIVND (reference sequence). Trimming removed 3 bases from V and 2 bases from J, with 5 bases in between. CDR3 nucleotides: TGTGCCAGTAGTATTAGTGGCAATCAGCCCCAGCATTTT. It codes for CASSISGNQPQHF.

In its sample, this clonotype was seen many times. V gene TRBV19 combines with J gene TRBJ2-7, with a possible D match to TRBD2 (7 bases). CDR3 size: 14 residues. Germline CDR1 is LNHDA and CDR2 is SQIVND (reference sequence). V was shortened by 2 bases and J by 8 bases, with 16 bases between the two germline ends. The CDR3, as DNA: TGTGCCAGTAGTATAAGGGAGGGGGTGCAAAAGCAGTACTTC. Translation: CASSIREGVQKQYF.

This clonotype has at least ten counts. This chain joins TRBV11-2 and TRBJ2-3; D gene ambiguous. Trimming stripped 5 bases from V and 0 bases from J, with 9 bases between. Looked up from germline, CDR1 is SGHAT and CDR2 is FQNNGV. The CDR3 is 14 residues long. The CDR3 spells CASSPTPSTDTQYF. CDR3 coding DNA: TGTGCCAGCAGCCCTACCCCGAGCACAGATACGCAGTATTTT.

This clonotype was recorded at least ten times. Written as DNA, the CDR3 is TGTGCCAGTAGTTCAACCGGGACAGGTAGTGGGACAGATACGCAGTATTTT. Translating gives CASSSTGTGSGTDTQYF. The genes are TRBV19 and TRBJ2-3, with 8 positions matching TRBD1. The CDR3 totals 17 residues. The germline V gene has CDR1 LNHDA and CDR2 SQIVND (reference sequence). V lost 5 bases, J lost 3 bases, and 13 bases stayed unmatched.

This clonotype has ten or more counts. CDR3 loop: CASSPAESYNEQFF. In nucleotides, the CDR3 is TGTGCCAGCAGCCCAGCGGAAAGTTACAATGAGCAGTTCTTC. The chain joins TRBV7-8 to TRBJ2-1; tentatively, D is TRBD2 (5 bases). Per the germline V gene, CDR1 is SGHVS and CDR2 is FQNEAQ. The CDR3 runs to 14 residues. Trimming removed 5 bases from V and 4 bases from J, with 12 bases in between.